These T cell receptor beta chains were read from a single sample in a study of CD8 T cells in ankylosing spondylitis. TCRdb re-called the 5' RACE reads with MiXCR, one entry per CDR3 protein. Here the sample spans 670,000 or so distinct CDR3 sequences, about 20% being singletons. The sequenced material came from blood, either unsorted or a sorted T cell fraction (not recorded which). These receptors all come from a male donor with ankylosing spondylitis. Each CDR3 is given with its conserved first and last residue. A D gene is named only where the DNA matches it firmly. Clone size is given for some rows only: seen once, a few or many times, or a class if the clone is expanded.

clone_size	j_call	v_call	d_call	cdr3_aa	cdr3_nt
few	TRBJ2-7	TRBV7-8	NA	CASSLVWAGSSYEQYF	TGTGCCAGCAGCTTAGTTTGGGCAGGTAGCTCCTACGAGCAGTACTTC
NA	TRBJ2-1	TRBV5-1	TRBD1	CASSWTTGALDNEQFF	TGCGCCAGCAGCTGGACAACAGGGGCTCTGGACAATGAGCAGTTCTTC
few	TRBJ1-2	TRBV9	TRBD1	CASSVGEGAANYGYTF	TGTGCCAGCAGCGTAGGAGAGGGGGCGGCTAACTATGGCTACACCTTC
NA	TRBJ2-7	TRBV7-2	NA	CASSPNRALYEQYF	TGTGCCAGCAGCCCCAACAGGGCCCTCTACGAGCAGTACTTC
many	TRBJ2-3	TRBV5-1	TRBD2	CASSSMTSGEGDTQYF	TGCGCCAGCAGCTCTATGACTAGCGGGGAGGGAGATACGCAGTATTTT
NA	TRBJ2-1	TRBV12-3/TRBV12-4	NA	CASSPSISHEQFF	TGTGCCAGCAGTCCATCCATCAGTCATGAGCAGTTCTTC
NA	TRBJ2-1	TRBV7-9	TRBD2	CASSEWEGNEQFF	TGTGCCAGCAGCGAGTGGGAGGGCAATGAGCAGTTCTTC
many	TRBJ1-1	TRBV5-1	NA	CASSPLNPAGGTEAFF	TGCGCCAGCAGCCCCCTTAATCCGGCGGGGGGGACTGAAGCTTTCTTT
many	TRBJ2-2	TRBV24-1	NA	CATSDLSNPGTGELFF	TGTGCCACCAGTGATTTGTCCAACCCTGGGACCGGGGAGCTGTTTTTT
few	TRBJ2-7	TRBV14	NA	CASSQRRRAGAHSSRYEHSYEQYF	TGTGCCAGCAGCCAACGGAGGCGGGCAGGGGCCCACTCTAGCCGTTATGAACACTCCTACGAGCAGTACTTC
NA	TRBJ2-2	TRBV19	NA	CASSGQANTGELFF	TGTGCCAGTAGTGGGCAGGCGAACACCGGGGAGCTGTTTTTT
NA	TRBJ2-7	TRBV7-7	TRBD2	CASSLGLAGRSSYEQYF	TGTGCCAGCAGCTTGGGACTAGCGGGAAGGAGCTCCTACGAGCAGTACTTC
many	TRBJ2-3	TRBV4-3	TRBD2	CASSLQSGSETDTQYF	TGCGCCAGCAGCCTCCAGAGCGGGAGCGAAACAGATACGCAGTATTTT
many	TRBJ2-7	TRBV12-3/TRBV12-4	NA	CASSRTPTYEQYF	TGTGCCAGCAGTCGCACCCCTACCTACGAGCAGTACTTC
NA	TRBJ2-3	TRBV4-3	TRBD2	CASSQGRLAVLGTDTQYF	TGCGCCAGCAGCCAAGGTCGCCTAGCGGTCCTTGGCACAGATACGCAGTATTTT
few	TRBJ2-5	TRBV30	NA	CAWATGVTQYF	TGTGCCTGGGCGACTGGGGTGACCCAGTACTTC
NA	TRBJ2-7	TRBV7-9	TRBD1	CASSSGQGKSEQYF	TGTGCCAGCAGCTCCGGACAGGGGAAGAGCGAGCAGTACTTC
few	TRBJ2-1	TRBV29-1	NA	CSVEYVGGSYNEQFF	TGCAGCGTTGAATACGTGGGGGGTTCCTACAATGAGCAGTTCTTC
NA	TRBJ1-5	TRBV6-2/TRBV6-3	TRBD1	CASTKTGETQPQHF	TGTGCCAGCACTAAGACAGGGGAGACTCAGCCCCAGCATTTT
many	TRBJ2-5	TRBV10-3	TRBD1	CAMGQGGETQYF	TGTGCCATGGGACAGGGCGGAGAGACCCAGTACTTC
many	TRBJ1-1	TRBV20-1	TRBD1	CSGYGQGRAFF	TGCAGTGGCTACGGACAGGGACGGGCTTTCTTT
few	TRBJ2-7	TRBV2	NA	CASSASGLGRNEQYF	TGTGCCAGCAGTGCGTCGGGACTCGGAAGGAACGAGCAGTACTTC
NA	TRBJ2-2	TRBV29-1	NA	CSVDYGTRAGELFF	TGCAGCGTTGACTACGGTACTAGGGCCGGGGAGCTGTTTTTT
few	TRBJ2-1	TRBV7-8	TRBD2	CASSSPLGLAGDEQFF	TGTGCCAGCAGCTCCCCTCTAGGACTAGCGGGTGATGAGCAGTTCTTC
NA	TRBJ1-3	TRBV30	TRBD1	CAWNQGATGNTIYF	TGTGCCTGGAACCAGGGGGCGACTGGAAACACCATATATTTT
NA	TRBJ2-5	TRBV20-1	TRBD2	CSARDAKREWETQYF	TGCAGTGCTAGAGATGCTAAGCGGGAGTGGGAGACCCAGTACTTC
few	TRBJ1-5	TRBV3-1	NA	CASSQAGRRQPQHF	TGTGCCAGCAGCCAAGCTGGGCGCCGGCAGCCCCAGCATTTT
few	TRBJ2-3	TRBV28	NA	CASSWPLEGSTDTQYF	TGTGCCAGCAGTTGGCCATTGGAGGGTAGCACAGATACGCAGTATTTT
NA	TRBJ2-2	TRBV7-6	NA	CASSLVQRLGDRTGELFF	TGTGCCAGCAGCTTAGTTCAGCGGCTAGGAGATCGCACCGGGGAGCTGTTTTTT
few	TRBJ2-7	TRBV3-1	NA	CASSRGLERTYEQYF	TGTGCCAGCAGCCGGGGGCTAGAGAGAACCTACGAGCAGTACTTC
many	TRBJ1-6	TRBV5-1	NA	CASSLDGGRSPLHF	TGCGCCAGCAGCTTGGATGGGGGCCGTTCACCCCTCCACTTT
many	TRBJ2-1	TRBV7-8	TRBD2	CASSFLTSSYNEQFF	TGTGCCAGCAGCTTCCTGACTAGCAGTTACAATGAGCAGTTCTTC
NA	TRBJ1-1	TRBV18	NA	CASSPPTLNTEAFF	TGTGCCAGCTCACCACCAACGTTGAACACTGAAGCTTTCTTT
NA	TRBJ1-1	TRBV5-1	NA	CASSLGWGPNTEAFF	TGCGCCAGCAGCTTGGGATGGGGCCCGAACACTGAAGCTTTCTTT
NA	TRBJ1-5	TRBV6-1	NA	CASSGVGQVYSRPQHF	TGTGCCAGCAGTGGGGTGGGCCAGGTCTACTCCAGGCCCCAGCATTTT
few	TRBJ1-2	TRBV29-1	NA	CSVGEGINYGYTF	TGCAGCGTTGGGGAGGGGATTAACTATGGCTACACCTTC
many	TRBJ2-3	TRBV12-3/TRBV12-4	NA	CASSSMGAGSTDTQYF	TGTGCCAGCAGTTCCATGGGGGCAGGGAGCACAGATACGCAGTATTTT
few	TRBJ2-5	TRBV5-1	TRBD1	CASSLSSGRDRVLQETQYF	TGCGCCAGCAGCCTATCGTCCGGGCGGGACAGGGTGCTCCAAGAGACCCAGTACTTC
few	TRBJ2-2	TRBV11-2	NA	CASSPPDSNTGELFF	TGTGCCAGCAGCCCCCCGGACAGTAACACCGGGGAGCTGTTTTTT
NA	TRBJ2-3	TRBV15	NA	CATSRDQTDTQYF	TGTGCCACCAGCAGAGATCAGACAGATACGCAGTATTTT
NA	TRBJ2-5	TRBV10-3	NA	CAITPERPPSETQYF	TGTGCCATAACCCCGGAACGCCCTCCGTCAGAGACCCAGTACTTC